The present entry profiles one T cell receptor beta chain with its context. The germline V gene has CDR1 PRHDT and CDR2 FYEKMQ (reference sequence). Trimming shortened V by 5 bases and J by 5 bases, and 15 bases separated the two germline ends. The CDR3 extends over 14 amino acids. Authors' data handling: Estimated nucleated cell counts came from reference gene primer amplification. Using immunoSEQ multiplex PCR, the repertoire was profiled, and TCRdb retains in-frame clones only, with some absent. V and J calls and clone size are as listed in that table; D and trimming were resolved from the DNA. This sample yields roughly 78,000 clones, of which over 80% are seen a single time; around 13% belongs to the top ten. These data are taken from a study of blood T cell repertoires in COVID-19. Study information: PBMCs, B-cell-depleted T cells, or T cells provided the cDNA or gDNA that made up the material.

The sequenced material came from peripheral blood. The chain recombines TRBV13 with TRBJ1-2; D not certain. This sequence was found in a man aged 50 to 60 with COVID-19, enrolled during active disease. CDR3 sequence (DNA): TGTGCCAGCAGCCCAGGACGGGGAAAGTATGGCTACACCTTC. Translated, it gives CASSPGRGKYGYTF. The complete variable domain, with remaining parts taken from reference TRBV13 and TRBJ1-2, reads AAGVIQSPRHLIKEKRETATLKCYPIPRHDTVYWYQQGPGQDPQFLISFYEKMQSDKGSIPDRFSAQQFSDYHSELNMSSLELGDSALYFCASSPGRGKYGYTFGSGTRLTVV.